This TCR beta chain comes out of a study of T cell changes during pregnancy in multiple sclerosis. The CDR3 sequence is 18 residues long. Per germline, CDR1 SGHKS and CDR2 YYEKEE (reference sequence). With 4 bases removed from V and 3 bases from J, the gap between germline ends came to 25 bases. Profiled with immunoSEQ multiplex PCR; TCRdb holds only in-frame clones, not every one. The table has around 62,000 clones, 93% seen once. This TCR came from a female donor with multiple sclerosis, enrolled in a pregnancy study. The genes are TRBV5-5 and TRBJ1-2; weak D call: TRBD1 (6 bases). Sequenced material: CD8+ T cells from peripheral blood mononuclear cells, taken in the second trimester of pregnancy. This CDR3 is CASSVNPGSQGLDYGYTF. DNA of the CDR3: TGTGCCAGCAGCGTGAACCCGGGCTCGCAGGGGCTTGACTATGGCTACACCTTC. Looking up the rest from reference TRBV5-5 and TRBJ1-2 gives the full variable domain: DAGVTQSPTHLIKTRGQQVTLRCSPISGHKSVSWYQQVLGQGPQFIFQYYEKEERGRGNFPDRFSARQFPNYSSELNVNALLLGDSALYLCASSVNPGSQGLDYGYTFGSGTRLTVV.